This T cell receptor beta chain emerged from a study of human T cells and chemical hapten exposure. Specified time point: patch test 1, 2 weeks after DPC sensitization. Treatment described: therapeutic diphenylcyclopropenone sensitization with weekly scalp DPC. This CDR3 has 15 amino acids. The junction had 7 bases not matched to a gene; V was cut back by 0 bases and J by 2 bases. Germline-derived CDR1 and CDR2 are DFQATT and SNEGSKA (reference sequence). TCRdb independently ran MiXCR on the RACE reads; one entry per CDR3 protein. The data contain more than 65,000 distinct CDR3 sequences, 25% to 40% of them singletons.

The chain is built from TRBV20-1 and TRBJ2-7; 7 bases fit TRBD2. This clonotype was sampled from a man in his forties or fifties with alopecia areata. Some clones in this sample may be carry-over from other donors' samples. This specimen consisted of whole blood, obtained in connection with sensitization to the hapten diphenylcyclopropenone (DPC). The CDR3 DNA reads TGCAGTGCTAGAGATGCGGGAGATGCAACCTACGAGCAGTACTTC. Translated: CSARDAGDATYEQYF.